What follows is one T cell receptor (beta chain) and its context. The data originate from a study of control samples from healthy donors and cancer patients. Libraries were prepared by immunoSEQ multiplex PCR; TCRdb keeps only in-frame clonotypes and omits some of them. This sample has about 120,000 clones; over 90% occur once, and the top ten carry approximately 2.5%. Germline assignment: CDR1 KGHSH and CDR2 LQKENI. The CDR3 is 17 amino acids. The V segment lost 3 bases and the J segment 9 bases; nucleotides outside the gene matches: 12. The rearrangement uses TRBV18 and TRBJ2-1, with TRBD2 identical over 12 bases. Sample: blood. The receptor comes from a man between 25 and 39 years old in good health. The DNA for the CDR3 is TGTGCCAGCTCACCCCTCCTCGCTAGCGGGGGGGCAGGTGAGCAGTTCTTC. Translating gives CASSPLLASGGAGEQFF.